The clone carrying this TCR beta chain was seen a few times. Its antigen is unknown. Germline loops: CDR1 LGHNA, CDR2 YSLEER. J lost 9 bases, V lost 3 bases, and 9 bases had no gene match. The CDR3 runs 16 residues. TCRdb used MiXCR to reprocess the 5' RACE reads, holding one entry per CDR3 protein. The sample holds a few hundred thousand distinct CDR3 sequences, 21% seen once. This sample is drawn from a study of T-cell memory formation after mild COVID-19. General study results and limits: Among clones contracting day 15 to 85, CD4/CD8 was balanced, whereas later expanders leaned CD4+.

The specimen was PBMCs or a T cell subset sorted from them (not recorded which). The TCR sequence derives from an adult woman who had mild COVID-19 (a few samples of this study predate the infection). Cell type and time point are not known. The V call is TRBV4-3, the J call TRBJ2-1, with 12 bases matching TRBD1. CDR3 residues: CASSHPWGQGAGEQFF. CDR3 coding DNA: TGCGCCAGCAGCCACCCCTGGGGACAGGGGGCGGGTGAGCAGTTCTTC.